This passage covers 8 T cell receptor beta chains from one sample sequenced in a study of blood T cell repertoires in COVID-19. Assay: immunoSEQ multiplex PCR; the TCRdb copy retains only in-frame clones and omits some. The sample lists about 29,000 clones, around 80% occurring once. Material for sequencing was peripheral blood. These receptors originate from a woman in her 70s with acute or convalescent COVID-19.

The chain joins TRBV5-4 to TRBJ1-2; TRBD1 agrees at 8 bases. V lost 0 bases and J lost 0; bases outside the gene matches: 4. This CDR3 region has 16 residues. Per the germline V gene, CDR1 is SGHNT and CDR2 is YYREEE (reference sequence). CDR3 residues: CASSLDRGSANYGYTF. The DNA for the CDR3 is TGTGCCAGCAGCTTGGACAGGGGGTCAGCTAACTATGGCTACACCTTC.

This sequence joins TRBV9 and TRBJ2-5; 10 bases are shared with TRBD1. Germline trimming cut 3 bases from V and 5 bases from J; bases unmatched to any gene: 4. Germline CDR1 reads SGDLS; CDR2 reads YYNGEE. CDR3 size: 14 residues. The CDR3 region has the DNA TGTGCCAGCAGCGGCGGGACAGGGGATGAGACCCAGTACTTC. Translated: CASSGGTGDETQYF.

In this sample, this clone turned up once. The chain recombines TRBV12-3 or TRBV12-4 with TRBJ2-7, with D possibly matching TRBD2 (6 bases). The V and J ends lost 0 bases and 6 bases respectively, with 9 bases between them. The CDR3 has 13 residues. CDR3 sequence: CASSLARGGEQYF. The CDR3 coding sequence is TGTGCCAGCAGTTTAGCAAGGGGAGGCGAGCAGTACTTC.

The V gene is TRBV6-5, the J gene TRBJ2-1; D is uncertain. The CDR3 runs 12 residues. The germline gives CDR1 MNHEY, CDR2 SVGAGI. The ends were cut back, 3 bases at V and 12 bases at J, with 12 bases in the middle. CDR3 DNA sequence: TGTGCCAGCAGTTATGGGTTGGGCCCGCAGTTCTTC. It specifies CASSYGLGPQFF.

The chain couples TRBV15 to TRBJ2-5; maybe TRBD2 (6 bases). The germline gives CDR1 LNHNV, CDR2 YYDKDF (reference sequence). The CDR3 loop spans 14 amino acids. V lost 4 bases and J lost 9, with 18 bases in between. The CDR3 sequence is CATSNPGLARSQYF. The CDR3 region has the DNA TGTGCCACCAGCAACCCGGGACTGGCGAGGTCCCAGTACTTC.

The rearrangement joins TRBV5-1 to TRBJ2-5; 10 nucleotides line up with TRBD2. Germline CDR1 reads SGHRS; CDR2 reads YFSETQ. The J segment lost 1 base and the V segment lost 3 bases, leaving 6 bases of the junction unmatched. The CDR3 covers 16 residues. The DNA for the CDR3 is TGCGCCAGCAGCTCGAGGACTAGCGGAACCCAAGAGACCCAGTACTTC. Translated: CASSSRTSGTQETQYF.

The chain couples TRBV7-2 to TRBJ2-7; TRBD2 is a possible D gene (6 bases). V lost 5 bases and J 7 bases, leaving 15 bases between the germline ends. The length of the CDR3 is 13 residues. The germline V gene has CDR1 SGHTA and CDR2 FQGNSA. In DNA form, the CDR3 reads TGTGCCAGCAGCCCCCCCCGGCGGGGAGAGCAGTACTTC. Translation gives CASSPPRRGEQYF.

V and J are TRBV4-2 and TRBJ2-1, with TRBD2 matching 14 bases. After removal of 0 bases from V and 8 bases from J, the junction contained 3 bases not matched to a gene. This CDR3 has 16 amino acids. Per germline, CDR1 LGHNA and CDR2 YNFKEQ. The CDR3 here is CASSQEPGLAGDEQFF. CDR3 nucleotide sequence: TGTGCCAGCAGCCAAGAACCGGGACTAGCGGGAGATGAGCAGTTCTTC.